This T cell receptor beta chain came from a study of blood T cell repertoires in COVID-19 (dated by TCRdb to 2019 to 2021). Background on the whole study: Samples from collaborators originated in the United States, Italy and Spain and spanned both the acute and convalescent phases of COVID-19. The prospective study material was composed of cDNA or gDNA derived from T cells, B-cell-depleted T cells, or PBMCs. Subjects who had been exposed to COVID-19, were actively infected with it, or had recovered from it provided the deeply sampled blood TCRbeta repertoires that made up the dataset. The repertoires were released in a freely available public database meant as a resource for research on the immune response to SARS-CoV-2. Samples were obtained from the ongoing ImmuneRACE study (first 160 participants) and from approximately 1,200 subjects provided by 6 global collaborators. Sample metadata almost always included a de-identified subject ID, COVID-19 status, age in years and sex. Where available, HLA class I and class II types were obtained from metadata supplied by the sample provider rather than from assay-based typing.

The research as a whole found: The quantity of clinical and demographic metadata differed by source and by participant and was supplied without curation.

The immunoSEQ Assay, a bias-controlled multiplex PCR, was used to amplify TCRbeta CDR3 regions from genomic DNA. In the source study's methods: The number of nucleated cells in each sample was estimated from the amplification of reference gene primers within the assay. To quantify the absolute abundance of each unique TCRbeta CDR3 rearrangement, sequence reads were collapsed and filtered. For each sample, productive Simpson clonality was calculated as the square root of Simpson's diversity index across productive rearrangements. TCRdb's version of the immuneACCESS table is confined to in-frame rearrangements and falls short of the full clone set. An unresolved V gene accounts for under half of the shortfall where checked; the remainder is of unknown origin. That table furnishes V, J and clone size, whereas the DNA furnished D and trimming. For this sample there are 250,000 to 300,000 clones; about nine tenths appear just once. In total, the top ten clones hold 2% to 2.5% of the sample.

This clone was seen a few times. No antigen is known for it. The sample holds no much larger clone one base away, and base qualities are not on file. Collaborating institutions collected whole blood in K2EDTA tubes following their own protocols. Collaborator samples were shipped for TCRbeta analysis as frozen whole blood, isolated PBMCs, or DNA extracted from either sample type. Including cysteine and phenylalanine, the CDR3 has 15 amino acids. Only CDR3 DNA is held: 45 bases, read in frame from base 1. From a lookup of the germline V gene, CDR1 and CDR2 are SGHTA and FQGNSA. A distance of 11 bases separates the germline ends of V and J, which lose 5 bases and 0 bases respectively.

The sequence derives from a man aged 45 to 65 with acute or convalescent COVID-19. The sequenced material came from peripheral blood. This chain joins TRBV7-2 to TRBJ2-1; the D segment could be TRBD1, given 6 matching bases. The CDR3 is CASSADRSSYNEQFF. The DNA sequence is as follows: TGTGCCAGCAGCGCTGACAGGAGCTCCTACAATGAGCAGTTCTTC. The CDR3, completed at both ends by the reference TRBV7-2 and TRBJ2-1 genes, gives the full variable domain GAGVSQSPSNKVTEKGKDVELRCDPISGHTALYWYRQSLGQGLEFLIYFQGNSAPDKSGLPSDRFSAERTGGSVSTLTIQRTQQEDSAVYLCASSADRSSYNEQFFGPGTRLTVL.